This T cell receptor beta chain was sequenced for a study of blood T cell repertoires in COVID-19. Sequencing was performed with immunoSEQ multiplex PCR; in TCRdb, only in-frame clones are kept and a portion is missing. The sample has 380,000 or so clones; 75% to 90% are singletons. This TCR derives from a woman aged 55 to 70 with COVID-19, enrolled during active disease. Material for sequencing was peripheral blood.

CDR3 DNA: TGCGCCAGCAGGAGGGGGCTTTCGTCTGGGGCCAACGTCCTGACTTTC. Translation: CASRRGLSSGANVLTF. The chain has TRBV5-1 and TRBJ2-6; 7 bases line up with TRBD1. CDR1 is SGHRS and CDR2 is YFSETQ in the germline V gene. CDR3 length: 16 amino acids. Germline trimming cut 5 bases from V and 1 base from J; bases unmatched to any gene: 6. Using reference TRBV5-1 and TRBJ2-6 for the parts outside the CDR3, the full variable domain is KAGVTQTPRYLIKTRGQQVTLSCSPISGHRSVSWYQQTPGQGLQFLFEYFSETQRNKGNFPGRFSGRQFSNSRSEMNVSTLELGDSALYLCASRRGLSSGANVLTFGAGSRLTVL.